This paragraph covers one T cell receptor beta chain sequence. Only in-frame clones appear in the TCRdb table, and some are missing; sequencing was by immunoSEQ multiplex PCR. The table shows more than 200,000 clones, with around nine tenths occurring only once. CDR3 size: 15 residues. Germline CDR1 reads SGHNT; CDR2 reads YENEEA. Losses at the gene ends were 1 base for V and 4 bases for J; bases not matched to a gene: 3. The data are from a study of blood T cell repertoires in COVID-19. The sequenced sample was peripheral blood. J is TRBJ2-1 and V is TRBV11-3; 8 nucleotides align to TRBD2. The clonotype comes from a woman between 55 and 75 years old with COVID-19, enrolled during active disease. This chain's CDR3 is CASSLASGPYNEQFF. The CDR3 DNA follows: TGTGCCAGCAGCTTAGCTAGCGGGCCATACAATGAGCAGTTCTTC.